A selection of T cell receptor beta chains follows, all from one sample in a study of cytomegalovirus exposure and HLA in healthy donors. Assay: immunoSEQ multiplex PCR; the TCRdb copy retains only in-frame clones and omits some. Of 83,000 or so clones in the sample, about three quarters were seen once. The specimen sequenced was PBMCs. Receptor source: a man aged 30-40 years in good health and CMV-seropositive. The CDR3 runs from the conserved cysteine through the conserved F or W. Each record gives: V gene, clone size, J gene, D gene, CDR3 DNA, CDR3 protein. A D gene is named only where the DNA matches it firmly. A row's size may be missing; if present it is once, few, many or a size class.

TRBV5-3	-	TRBJ2-3	TRBD2	TGTGCCAGAAGCTTGGATGTTAGCGGGGGCCCGAGAAGCACAGATACGCAGTATTTT	CARSLDVSGGPRSTDTQYF
TRBV6-1	-	TRBJ2-1	-	TGTGCCAGCATGGTGCTAACCTACAATGAGCAGTTCTTC	CASMVLTYNEQFF
TRBV7-9	-	TRBJ2-5	-	TGTGCCAGCAGCTTCGTCCCTCCAGGGGCCTCAGAGACCCAGTACTTC	CASSFVPPGASETQYF
TRBV7-9	-	TRBJ1-6	-	TGTGCCAGCTTGGAGAGCTCCTATAATTCCCCCCTCCACTTT	CASLESSYNSPLHF
TRBV7-3	-	TRBJ2-1	TRBD1	TGTGCCAGCAGCTTATGGCCGCCGGGACAGGGGTCCAATGAGCAGTTCTTC	CASSLWPPGQGSNEQFF
TRBV5-8	-	TRBJ2-7	-	TGTGCCAGCAGCTTGGACTTGGGCGAGCAGTACTTC	CASSLDLGEQYF
TRBV4-3	-	TRBJ2-1	-	TGCGCCAGCAGCCAAGATGTGGTCGGCGGGGGAGGGACAAGTGAGCAGTTCTTC	CASSQDVVGGGGTSEQFF
TRBV11-1	once	TRBJ1-5	-	TGTGCCAGCAGCAGGGGGGGGGATCAGCCCCAGCATTTT	CASSRGGDQPQHF
TRBV11-1	-	TRBJ1-2	-	TGTGCCAGCAGCTTAGAGACAGGCTATGGCTACACCTTC	CASSLETGYGYTF
TRBV7-9	once	TRBJ2-2	TRBD1	TGTGCCAGCAGCTCAGACAGGGGCGGCACCGGGGAGCTGTTTTTT	CASSSDRGGTGELFF
TRBV11-2	-	TRBJ2-6	-	TGTGCCAGCAGCTTCTTCCTCTCTGGGGCCAACGTCCTGACTTTC	CASSFFLSGANVLTF
TRBV19	-	TRBJ2-3	TRBD1	TGTGCCAGTAGTATCCGGGACAGCTACACAGATACGCAGTATTTT	CASSIRDSYTDTQYF
TRBV7-2	-	TRBJ2-3	-	TGTGCCAGCAGCTTAGCGATGGCTAGCGAGACAGATACGCAGTATTTT	CASSLAMASETDTQYF
TRBV7-6	once	TRBJ2-2	TRBD1	TGTGCCAGCAGCTCGACAGGGGGCGCGTTCACCGGGGAGCTGTTTTTT	CASSSTGGAFTGELFF
TRBV11-2	few	TRBJ1-4	-	TGTGCCAGCAGCTTGGGGGGTGTAGGTGAAAAACTGTTTTTT	CASSLGGVGEKLFF
TRBV29-1	-	TRBJ1-1	-	TGCAGCGTTGTGAGTTCAGGCCGTAAAACATTCCCAACGACGATGAACACTGAAGCTTTCTTT	CSVVSSGRKTFPTTMNTEAFF
TRBV6-6	-	TRBJ1-4	TRBD1	TGTGCCAGCAGAAGACAGGGGGCAGTTAATGAAAAACTGTTTTTT	CASRRQGAVNEKLFF
TRBV6-1	-	TRBJ1-6	TRBD1	TGTGCCAGCAGTGAAGGACAGGGTTCCAATTCACCCCTCCACTTT	CASSEGQGSNSPLHF
TRBV14	few	TRBJ1-4	-	TGTGCCAGCAGCCAAAAAGCAGGGGCTGGGGAAAAACTGTTTTTT	CASSQKAGAGEKLFF
TRBV4-1	-	TRBJ2-2	TRBD2	TGCGCCAGCAGCCAAGATATGAGCGGGGGCACCGGGGAGCTGTTTTTT	CASSQDMSGGTGELFF
TRBV15	few	TRBJ1-1	-	TGTGCCACCAGCAGAGATGAGGTGACTGAAGCTTTCTTT	CATSRDEVTEAFF
TRBV15	-	TRBJ2-5	TRBD2	TGTGCCACCAGCAGAGATAAGGCAGCTCAGCGGGGGGAGACCCAGTACTTC	CATSRDKAAQRGETQYF
TRBV4-3	-	TRBJ2-7	TRBD1	TGCGCCAGCAGCCAAGTTAGGACAGGCGGTTACGAGCAGTACTTC	CASSQVRTGGYEQYF
TRBV21-1	-	TRBJ2-1	-	TGTGCCAGCAGGAGACAGGGGGCTGGCAATGAGCAGTTCTTC	CASRRQGAGNEQFF
TRBV5-1	-	TRBJ2-7	TRBD1	TGCGCCAGCAGCCACGACGGGACAGCCTACGAGCAGTACTTC	CASSHDGTAYEQYF
TRBV25-1	-	TRBJ2-3	-	TGTGCCAACATACCTGCCCGGGACACGGGCATCACAGATACGCAGTATTTT	CANIPARDTGITDTQYF
TRBV7-9	-	TRBJ2-2	-	TGTGCCAGCACTCGGGATGCCACCGGGGAGCTGTTTTTT	CASTRDATGELFF
TRBV30	-	TRBJ2-7	TRBD1	TGTGCCTGGAGTTGGGGACAGACCTACGAGCAGTACTTC	CAWSWGQTYEQYF
TRBV4-1	-	TRBJ2-1	TRBD2	TGCGCCAGCAGCCTCAAAGGTACTAGCGGGGGTCCAAATGAGCAGTTCTTC	CASSLKGTSGGPNEQFF
TRBV6-5	few	TRBJ1-1	-	TGTGCCAGCATCCCTGCTGGGCACACTGAAGCTTTCTTT	CASIPAGHTEAFF
TRBV5-4	few	TRBJ2-6	-	TGTGCCAGCAGCTTCAGGACAGTAAGAACCGGGGCCAACGTCCTGACTTTC	CASSFRTVRTGANVLTF
TRBV5-8	-	TRBJ2-3	-	TGTGCCAGCAGCTTGGGGGGGCCTTCTAGCACAGATACGCAGTATTTT	CASSLGGPSSTDTQYF
TRBV9	-	TRBJ1-1	TRBD1	TGTGCCAGCAGCATAGGACAGGGGGCGGGCACTGAAGCTTTCTTT	CASSIGQGAGTEAFF
TRBV5-8	once	TRBJ2-7	TRBD1	TGTGCCAGCAGCTTGGTACAGGGGGTGCTCGAGCAGTACTTC	CASSLVQGVLEQYF
TRBV2	-	TRBJ2-7	TRBD1	TGTGCCAGCAGTGTGGGGACAGATGCCTACGAGCAGTACTTC	CASSVGTDAYEQYF
TRBV27	-	TRBJ1-3	-	TGTGCCAGCACCCCGGGGGGACTTGAAAACACCATATATTTT	CASTPGGLENTIYF
TRBV7-3	-	TRBJ1-2	-	TGTGCCAGCAGCCTAGGGGCAGTTTATGGCTACACCTTC	CASSLGAVYGYTF
TRBV2	-	TRBJ2-3	TRBD2	TGTGCCAGCAGTGGACTAGCGGCCACAGATACGCAGTATTTT	CASSGLAATDTQYF
TRBV10-3	-	TRBJ2-5	TRBD1	TGTGCCATCAGTGAAAGGACAGGGAGTCAGACCCAGTACTTC	CAISERTGSQTQYF
TRBV9	once	TRBJ2-6	-	TGTGCCAGCAGCGTAGGGCTTGCCGGGGCCAACGTCCTGACTTTC	CASSVGLAGANVLTF
TRBV4-1	-	TRBJ2-1	-	TGCGCCAGCAGCCAAGATGATCGCCAGACCTACAATGAGCAGTTCTTC	CASSQDDRQTYNEQFF
TRBV12-5	few	TRBJ1-5	-	TGTGCTAGTGGTTTTAGATTACTGAGGGATGGATCGGATCAGCCCCAGCATTTT	CASGFRLLRDGSDQPQHF
TRBV2	medium-sized	TRBJ1-2	-	TGTGCCAGCAGTGAAGGAACTTTCTATGGCTACACCTTC	CASSEGTFYGYTF
TRBV5-1	few	TRBJ2-7	-	TGCGCCAGCAGCTCAGCAGGGTCCCACGAGCAGTACTTC	CASSSAGSHEQYF
TRBV29-1	-	TRBJ2-7	TRBD2	TGCAGCGTTGAAACGGGACTAGCGGGGGGTCGGGGTTCCTACGAGCAGTACTTC	CSVETGLAGGRGSYEQYF
TRBV30	-	TRBJ2-2	TRBD2	TGTGCCCACGGCGGGGGGCTTAGCGGGGAGCTGTTTTTT	CAHGGGLSGELFF
TRBV5-1	-	TRBJ2-7	TRBD1	TGCGCCAGCAGCACCCGACAGGGGGCGGCTCGCGAGCAGTACTTC	CASSTRQGAAREQYF
TRBV7-7	-	TRBJ2-3	-	TGTGCTAGCTCCCCGGGAGGAGGGGGGGCAGATACGCAGTATTTT	CASSPGGGGADTQYF
TRBV7-9	-	TRBJ2-3	-	TGTGCCAGCAGCGAAACAGGGTGGCCAGATACGCAGTATTTT	CASSETGWPDTQYF
TRBV7-9	-	TRBJ2-7	-	TGTGCCAGCAGCCCCCAGGCAAGGTCCTACGAGCAGTACTTC	CASSPQARSYEQYF
TRBV29-1	few	TRBJ2-7	TRBD1	TGCAGCGTTGTTTCAGATGAGGGGGCGGCCTACGAGCAGTACTTC	CSVVSDEGAAYEQYF
TRBV7-9	once	TRBJ1-6	-	TGTGCCAGCAGCTTCCCCGAAGATAGCGGGACCGAAAATTCACCCCTCCACTTT	CASSFPEDSGTENSPLHF
TRBV7-9	once	TRBJ2-5	-	TGTGCCAGCAGCATATTAGACATATATTTTGAGACCCAGTACTTC	CASSILDIYFETQYF